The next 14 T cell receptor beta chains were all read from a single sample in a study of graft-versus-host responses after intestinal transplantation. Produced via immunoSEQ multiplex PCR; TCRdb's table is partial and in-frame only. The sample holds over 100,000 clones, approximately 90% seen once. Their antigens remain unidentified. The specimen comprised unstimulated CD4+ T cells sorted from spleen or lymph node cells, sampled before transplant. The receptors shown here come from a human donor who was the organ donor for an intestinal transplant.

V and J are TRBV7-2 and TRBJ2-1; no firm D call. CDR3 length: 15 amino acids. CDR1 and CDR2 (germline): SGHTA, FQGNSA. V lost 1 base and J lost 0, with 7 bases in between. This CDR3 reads CASSLELLSYNEQFF. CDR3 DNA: TGTGCCAGCAGCTTAGAATTGCTCTCCTACAATGAGCAGTTCTTC.

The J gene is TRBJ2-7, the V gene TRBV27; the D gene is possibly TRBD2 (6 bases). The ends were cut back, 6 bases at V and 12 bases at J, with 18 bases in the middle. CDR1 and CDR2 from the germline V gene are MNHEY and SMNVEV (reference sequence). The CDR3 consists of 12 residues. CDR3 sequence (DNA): TGTGCCAGCAGCAATACTAGCCATTCCTTGTACTTC. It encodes CASSNTSHSLYF.

The CDR3 region is CASTLGLAGQETQYF. The CDR3 DNA sequence: TGTGCCAGCACCCTCGGACTAGCGGGCCAAGAGACCCAGTACTTC. This rearrangement joins TRBV2 to TRBJ2-5; 11 bases agree with TRBD2. The CDR3 contains 15 residues. V dropped 7 bases and J dropped 1; count of bases not matched to a gene: 5. CDR1 is SNHLY and CDR2 is FYNNEI in the germline V gene. Using reference TRBV2 and TRBJ2-5 for the parts outside the CDR3, the full variable domain is EPEVTQTPSHQVTQMGQEVILRCVPISNHLYFYWYRQILGQKVEFLVSFYNNEISEKSEIFDDQFSVERPDGSNFTLKIRSTKLEDSAMYFCASTLGLAGQETQYFGPGTRLLVL.

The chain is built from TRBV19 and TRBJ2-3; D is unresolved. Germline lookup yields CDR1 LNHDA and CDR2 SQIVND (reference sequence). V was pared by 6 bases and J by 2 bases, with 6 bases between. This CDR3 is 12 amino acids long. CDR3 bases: TGTGCCAGTAGACCTAACACAGATACGCAGTATTTT. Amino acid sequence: CASRPNTDTQYF.

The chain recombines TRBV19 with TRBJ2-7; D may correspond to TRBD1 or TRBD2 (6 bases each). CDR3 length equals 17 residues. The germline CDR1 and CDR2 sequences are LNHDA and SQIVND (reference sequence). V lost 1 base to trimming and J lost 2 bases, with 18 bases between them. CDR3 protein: CASSIGGADPRAYEQYF. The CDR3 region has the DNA TGTGCCAGTAGTATAGGGGGGGCGGACCCCAGGGCCTACGAGCAGTACTTC.

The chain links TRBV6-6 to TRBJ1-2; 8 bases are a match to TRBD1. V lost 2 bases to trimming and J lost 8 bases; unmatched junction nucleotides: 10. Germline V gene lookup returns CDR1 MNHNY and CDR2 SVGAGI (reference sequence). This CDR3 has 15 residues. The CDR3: CASSYAQGGMGGYTF. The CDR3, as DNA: TGTGCCAGCAGTTACGCACAGGGGGGCATGGGAGGCTACACCTTC.

Here the CDR3 DNA reads TGTGCCAGCAGGGACCAGGACAGGGGCCCTGAAGCTTTCTTT. This encodes CASRDQDRGPEAFF. The V call is TRBV5-4, the J call TRBJ1-1; 9 bases match TRBD1. CDR3 size: 14 residues. CDR1 and CDR2 from the germline V gene are SGHNT and YYREEE (reference sequence). Losses at the gene ends were 5 bases for V and 6 bases for J; bases not matched to a gene: 8. Filled out from reference TRBV5-4 and TRBJ1-1, the complete variable domain reads ETGVTQSPTHLIKTRGQQVTLRCSSQSGHNTVSWYQQALGQGPQFIFQYYREEENGRGNFPPRFSGLQFPNYSSELNVNALELDDSALYLCASRDQDRGPEAFFGQGTRLTVV.

The CDR3 is CASSDFWAPAGTDTQYF. For the CDR3, the DNA is TGTGCCAGCAGCGACTTTTGGGCCCCGGCTGGCACAGATACGCAGTATTTT. J is TRBJ2-3 and V is TRBV7-4; D is undetermined. V lost 5 bases and J lost 1, with 19 bases in between. The germline V gene has CDR1 SGHVT and CDR2 SQSDAQ. The CDR3 runs to 17 residues.

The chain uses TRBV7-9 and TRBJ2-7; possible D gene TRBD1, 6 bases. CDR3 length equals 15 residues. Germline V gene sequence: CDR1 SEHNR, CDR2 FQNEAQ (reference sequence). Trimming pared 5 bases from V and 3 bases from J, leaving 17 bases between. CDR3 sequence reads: CASSHGAGEIYEQYF. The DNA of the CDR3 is TGTGCCAGCAGCCATGGGGCAGGGGAAATCTACGAGCAGTACTTC.

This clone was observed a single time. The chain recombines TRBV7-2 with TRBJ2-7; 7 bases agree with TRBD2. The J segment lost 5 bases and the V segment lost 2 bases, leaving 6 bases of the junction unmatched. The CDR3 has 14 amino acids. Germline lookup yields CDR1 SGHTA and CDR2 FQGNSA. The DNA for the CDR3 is TGTGCCAGCAGCTTACGGGAGGTCCGGCACGAGCAGTACTTC. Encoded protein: CASSLREVRHEQYF. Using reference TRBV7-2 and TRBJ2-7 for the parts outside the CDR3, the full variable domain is GAGVSQSPSNKVTEKGKDVELRCDPISGHTALYWYRQSLGQGLEFLIYFQGNSAPDKSGLPSDRFSAERTGGSVSTLTIQRTQQEDSAVYLCASSLREVRHEQYFGPGTRLTVT.

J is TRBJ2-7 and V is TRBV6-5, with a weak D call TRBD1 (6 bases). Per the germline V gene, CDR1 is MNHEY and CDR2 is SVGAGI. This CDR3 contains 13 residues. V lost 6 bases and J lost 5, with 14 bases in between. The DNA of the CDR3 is TGTGCCAGCAGGCGGCTTGGGGGCAACGAGCAGTACTTC. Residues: CASRRLGGNEQYF.

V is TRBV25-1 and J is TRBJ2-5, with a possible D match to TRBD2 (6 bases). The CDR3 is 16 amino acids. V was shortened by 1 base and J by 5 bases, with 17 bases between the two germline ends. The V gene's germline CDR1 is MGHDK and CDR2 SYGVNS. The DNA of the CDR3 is TGTGCCAGCAGTGAATTGGAAGGTGGGAGGAAGGAGACCCAGTACTTC. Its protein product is CASSELEGGRKETQYF.

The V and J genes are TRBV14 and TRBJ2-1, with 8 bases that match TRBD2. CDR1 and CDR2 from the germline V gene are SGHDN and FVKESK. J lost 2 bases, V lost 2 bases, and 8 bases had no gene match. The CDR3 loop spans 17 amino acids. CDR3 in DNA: TGTGCCAGCAGCCAACTCCGGGGGGGGGACGCCTACAATGAGCAGTTCTTC. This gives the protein CASSQLRGGDAYNEQFF. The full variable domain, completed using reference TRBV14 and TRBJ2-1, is EAGVTQFPSHSVIEKGQTVTLRCDPISGHDNLYWYRRVMGKEIKFLLHFVKESKQDESGMPNNRFLAERTGGTYSTLKVQPAELEDSGVYFCASSQLRGGDAYNEQFFGPGTRLTVL.

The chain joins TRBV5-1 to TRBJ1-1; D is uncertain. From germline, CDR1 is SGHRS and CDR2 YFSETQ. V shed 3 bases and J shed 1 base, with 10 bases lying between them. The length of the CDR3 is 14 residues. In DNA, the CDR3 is TGCGCCAGCAGCTCCGGACCGGGGAACACTGAAGCTTTCTTT. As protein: CASSSGPGNTEAFF.